Reported below is one TCR beta chain. This may be a read error, as it is one base from a much larger clone. The trim removed 10 bases at V and 0 bases at J, leaving 8 bases unmatched. This CDR3 region has 14 residues. CDR1 is ENHRY, CDR2 SYGVKD, per germline. TCRdb re-called the 5' RACE reads through MiXCR, storing one row per CDR3 protein. The profile shows roughly 5,700 distinct CDR3 sequences, under 40% of them singletons. The chain combines TRBV10-3 with TRBJ1-1; 7 bases match TRBD1. The clonotype comes from a female donor with breast cancer. Sequencing was done on a sample of memory CD4+ T cells sorted from blood. Subset specified: memory CD4+ T cells, CD4+CD45RO+CD25-. The CDR3 protein is CASSSDRLNTEAFF. The CDR3 DNA reads as TGTGCCAGCAGCTCGGACAGGCTGAACACTGAAGCTTTCTTT.